The rows below give T cell receptor beta chains drawn from one sample of a study of T cells in Graves' hyperthyroidism and ophthalmopathy. TCRdb reanalysed the multiplex PCR reads using MiXCR and keeps one entry per CDR3 protein. The sample has roughly 49,000 distinct CDR3 sequences, around 55% seen once; the top ten hold 34%. The sequenced sample was peripheral blood or thyroid tissue (not recorded which). The source is a man aged 18 to 30 with Graves' hyperthyroidism. CDR3s include the opening cysteine and the closing phenylalanine or tryptophan. A D gene is named only where the DNA matches it firmly. Expanded clones get a size class; other rows say once, few or many, or leave the size out.

once	.	TRBV29-1	TRBJ2-5	TGCAGTATTAGCGGCGACCAAGAGACCCAGTACTTC	CSISGDQETQYF
.	.	TRBV10-3	TRBJ2-7	TGTGCCATCTCGGCGGGGGCGTACGAGCAGTACTTC	CAISAGAYEQYF
many	TRBD2	TRBV10-3	TRBJ2-3	TGTGCCATCAGGACCCGACTAGCGGGAGGGTCTAGAACAGATACGCAGTATTTT	CAIRTRLAGGSRTDTQYF
once	TRBD1	TRBV2	TRBJ1-4	TGTGCCAGCAGTGAAGGGACAGGGCCGGGGAAACTGTTTTTT	CASSEGTGPGKLFF
few	.	TRBV10-3	TRBJ1-1	TGTGCCATCAGTAACCGCAGTGGCACTGAAGCTTTCTTT	CAISNRSGTEAFF
.	.	TRBV2	TRBJ2-2	TGTGCCAGCAGTGAAGACAGGGCCGGGGAGCTGTTTTTT	CASSEDRAGELFF
many	TRBD2	TRBV20-1	TRBJ2-7	TGCAGTGCTAGTTTCGCGGGGGGTATATCCTACGAGCAGTACTTC	CSASFAGGISYEQYF
many	TRBD1	TRBV9	TRBJ2-5	TGTGCCAGCAGCGTAGGGGGACAGGCCCTTCGGGAGACCCAGTACTTC	CASSVGGQALRETQYF
many	.	TRBV10-2	TRBJ1-1	TGCGCCAGCTCCACGGGGCTGCTCACTGAAGCTTTCTTT	CASSTGLLTEAFF
.	.	TRBV9	TRBJ2-2	TGTGCCAGCAGCGGGGCTCAGGACACCGGGGAGCTGTTTTTT	CASSGAQDTGELFF
.	.	TRBV20-1	TRBJ2-5	TGCAGTGCTAGAAATGGCCCGGAGACCCAGTACTTC	CSARNGPETQYF